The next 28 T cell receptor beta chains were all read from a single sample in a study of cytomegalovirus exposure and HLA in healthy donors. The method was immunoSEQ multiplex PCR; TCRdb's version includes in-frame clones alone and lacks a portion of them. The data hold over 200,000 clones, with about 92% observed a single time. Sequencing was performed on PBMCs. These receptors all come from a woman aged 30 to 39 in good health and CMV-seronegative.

CDR3 nucleotides: TGTGCCAGCAGCCCCAGACAGGGGATCTACGAGCAGTACTTC. This sequence encodes CASSPRQGIYEQYF. V gene TRBV11-2 combines with J gene TRBJ2-7, with 8 bases identical to TRBD1. The ends lost 5 bases at V and 3 bases at J; junction bases unmatched: 6. The CDR3 length is 14 residues. From germline, CDR1 is SGHAT and CDR2 FQNNGV.

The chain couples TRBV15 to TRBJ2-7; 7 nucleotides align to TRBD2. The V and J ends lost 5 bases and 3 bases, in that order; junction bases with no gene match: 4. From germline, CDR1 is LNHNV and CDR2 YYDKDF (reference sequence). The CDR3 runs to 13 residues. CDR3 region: CATSRTSLYEQYF. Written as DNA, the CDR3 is TGTGCCACCAGCCGGACTAGTCTCTACGAGCAGTACTTC.

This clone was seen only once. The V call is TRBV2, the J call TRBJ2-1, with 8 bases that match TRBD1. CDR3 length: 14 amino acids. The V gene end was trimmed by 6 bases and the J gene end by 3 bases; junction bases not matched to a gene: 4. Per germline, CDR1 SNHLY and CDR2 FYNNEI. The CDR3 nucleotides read TGTGCCAGCAGCCGGACAGGGATCTACAATGAGCAGTTCTTC. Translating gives CASSRTGIYNEQFF.

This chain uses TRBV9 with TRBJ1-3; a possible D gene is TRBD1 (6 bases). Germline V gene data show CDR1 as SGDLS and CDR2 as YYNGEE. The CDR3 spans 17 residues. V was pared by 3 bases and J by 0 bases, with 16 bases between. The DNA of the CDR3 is TGTGCCAGCAGCGGCGGAGAGACAGGTAACTCTGGAAACACCATATATTTT. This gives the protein CASSGGETGNSGNTIYF.

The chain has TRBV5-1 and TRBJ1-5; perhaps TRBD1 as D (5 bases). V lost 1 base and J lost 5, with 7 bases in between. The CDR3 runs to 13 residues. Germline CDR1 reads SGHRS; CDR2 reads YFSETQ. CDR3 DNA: TGCGCCAGCAGCTTGTGGGGGGATCAGCCCCAGCATTTT. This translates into CASSLWGDQPQHF.

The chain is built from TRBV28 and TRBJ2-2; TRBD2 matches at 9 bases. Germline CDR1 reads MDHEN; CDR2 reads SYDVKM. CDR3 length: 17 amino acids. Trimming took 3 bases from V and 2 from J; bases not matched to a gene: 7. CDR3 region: CASSFGSGRLNTGELFF. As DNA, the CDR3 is TGTGCCAGCAGTTTTGGAAGCGGGAGGCTTAACACCGGGGAGCTGTTTTTT.

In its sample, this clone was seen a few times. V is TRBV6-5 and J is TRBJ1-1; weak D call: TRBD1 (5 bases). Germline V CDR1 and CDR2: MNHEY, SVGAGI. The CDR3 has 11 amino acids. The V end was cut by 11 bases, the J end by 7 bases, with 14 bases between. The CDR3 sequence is CAVKGTSEAFF. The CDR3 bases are TGTGCCGTAAAGGGGACGAGTGAAGCTTTCTTT.

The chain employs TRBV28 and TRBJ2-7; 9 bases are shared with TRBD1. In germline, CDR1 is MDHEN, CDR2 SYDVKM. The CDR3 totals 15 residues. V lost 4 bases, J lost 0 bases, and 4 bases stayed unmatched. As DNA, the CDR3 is TGTGCCAGCAGTTCGGGACAGGGATTCTCCTACGAGCAGTACTTC. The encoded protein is CASSSGQGFSYEQYF.

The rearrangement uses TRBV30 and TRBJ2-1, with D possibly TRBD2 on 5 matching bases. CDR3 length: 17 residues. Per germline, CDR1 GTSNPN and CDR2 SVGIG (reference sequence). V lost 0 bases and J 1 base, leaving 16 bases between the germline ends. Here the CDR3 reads CAWSVPRLPVSYNEQFF. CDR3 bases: TGTGCCTGGAGTGTCCCAAGACTACCCGTTTCCTACAATGAGCAGTTCTTC. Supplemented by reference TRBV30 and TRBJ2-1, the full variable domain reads SQTIHQWPATLVQPVGSPLSLECTVEGTSNPNLYWYRQAAGRGLQLLFYSVGIGQISSEVPQNLSASRPQDRQFILSSKKLLLSDSGFYLCAWSVPRLPVSYNEQFFGPGTRLTVL.

CDR3 DNA sequence: TGTGCCAGCATAGCAGCGGCCGATTTTTTGGAGACCCAGTACTTC. Encoded protein: CASIAAADFLETQYF. V and J are TRBV6-1 and TRBJ2-5; a weak D match, TRBD2 (5 bases). This CDR3 comprises 15 residues. Trimming left V 7 bases short and J 5 bases short, with 20 bases between. Germline V gene lookup returns CDR1 MNHNS and CDR2 SASEGT.

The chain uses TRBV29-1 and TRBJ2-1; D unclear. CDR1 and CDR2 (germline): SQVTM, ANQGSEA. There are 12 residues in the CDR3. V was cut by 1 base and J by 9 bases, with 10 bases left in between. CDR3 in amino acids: CSVEVGRSEQFF. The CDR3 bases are TGCAGCGTTGAAGTGGGAAGGAGTGAGCAGTTCTTC.

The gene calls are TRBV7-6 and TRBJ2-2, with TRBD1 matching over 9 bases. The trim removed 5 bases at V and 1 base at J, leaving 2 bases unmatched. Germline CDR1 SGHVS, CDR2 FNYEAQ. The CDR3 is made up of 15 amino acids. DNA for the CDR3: TGTGCCAGCAGCGGGGACAGGGAGAACACCGGGGAGCTGTTTTTT. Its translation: CASSGDRENTGELFF. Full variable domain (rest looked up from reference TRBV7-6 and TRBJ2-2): GAGVSQSPRYKVTKRGQDVALRCDPISGHVSLYWYRQALGQGPEFLTYFNYEAQQDKSGLPNDRFSAERPEGSISTLTIQRTEQRDSAMYRCASSGDRENTGELFFGEGSRLTVL.

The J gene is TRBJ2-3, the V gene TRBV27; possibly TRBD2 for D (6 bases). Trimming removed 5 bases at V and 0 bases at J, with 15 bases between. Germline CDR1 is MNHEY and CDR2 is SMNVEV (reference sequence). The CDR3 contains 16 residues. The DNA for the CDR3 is TGTGCCAGCAGTCCCATCGCTAGCGCAAGCACAGATACGCAGTATTTT. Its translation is CASSPIASASTDTQYF.

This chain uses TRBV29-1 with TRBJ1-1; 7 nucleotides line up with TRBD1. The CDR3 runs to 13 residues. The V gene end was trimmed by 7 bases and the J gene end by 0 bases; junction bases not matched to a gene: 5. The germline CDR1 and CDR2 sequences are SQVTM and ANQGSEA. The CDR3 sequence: CSAQGVVNTEAFF. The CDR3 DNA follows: TGCAGCGCCCAGGGGGTCGTGAACACTGAAGCTTTCTTT. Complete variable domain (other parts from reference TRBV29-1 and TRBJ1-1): SAVISQKPSRDICQRGTSLTIQCQVDSQVTMMFWYRQQPGQSLTLIATANQGSEATYESGFVIDKFPISRPNLTFSTLTVSNMSPEDSSIYLCSAQGVVNTEAFFGQGTRLTVV.

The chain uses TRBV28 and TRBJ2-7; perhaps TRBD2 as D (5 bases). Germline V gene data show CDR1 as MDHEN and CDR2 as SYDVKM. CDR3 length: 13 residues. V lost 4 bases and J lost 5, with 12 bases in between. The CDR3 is CASSWASFDEQYF. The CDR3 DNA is TGTGCCAGCAGTTGGGCTAGCTTCGACGAGCAGTACTTC.

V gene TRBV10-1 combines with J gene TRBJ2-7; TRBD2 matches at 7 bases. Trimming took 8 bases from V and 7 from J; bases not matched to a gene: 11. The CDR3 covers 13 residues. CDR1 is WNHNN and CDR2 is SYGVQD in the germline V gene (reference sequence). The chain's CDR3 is CASGGVVAGEQYF. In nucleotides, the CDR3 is TGCGCCAGCGGGGGGGTAGTTGCGGGTGAGCAGTACTTC.

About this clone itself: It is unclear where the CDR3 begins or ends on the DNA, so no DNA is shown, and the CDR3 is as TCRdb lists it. CDR3 protein: CASSLSFGTGTF. This chain joins TRBV5-1 and TRBJ2-7; TRBD1 reflects the table's D call only, with no check against the DNA. The CDR3 totals 12 residues, both ends included. The germline CDR1 and CDR2 sequences are SGHRS and YFSETQ.

Here the CDR3 reads CASSLEGRGTGELFF. The CDR3 DNA follows: TGCGCCAGCAGCTTAGAGGGGAGAGGCACCGGGGAGCTGTTTTTT. The V gene is TRBV5-1, the J gene TRBJ2-2, with D perhaps assigned TRBD1 or TRBD2 (5 bases each). Germline CDR1 is SGHRS and CDR2 is YFSETQ. CDR3 length: 15 residues. Deletions cut 2 bases from V and 4 bases from J, with 12 bases between.

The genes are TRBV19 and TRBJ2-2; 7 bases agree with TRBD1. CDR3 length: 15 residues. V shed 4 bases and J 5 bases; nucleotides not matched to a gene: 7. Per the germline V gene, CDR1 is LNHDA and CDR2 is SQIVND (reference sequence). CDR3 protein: CASSNRGRRTGELFF. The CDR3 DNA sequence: TGTGCCAGTAGTAACAGGGGTCGGCGGACCGGGGAGCTGTTTTTT.

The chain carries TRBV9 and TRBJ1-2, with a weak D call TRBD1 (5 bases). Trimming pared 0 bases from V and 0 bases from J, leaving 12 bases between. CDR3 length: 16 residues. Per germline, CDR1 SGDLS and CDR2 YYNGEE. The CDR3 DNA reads TGTGCCAGCAGCGTAGCTCGGGGGGAAGCTAACTATGGCTACACCTTC. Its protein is CASSVARGEANYGYTF.

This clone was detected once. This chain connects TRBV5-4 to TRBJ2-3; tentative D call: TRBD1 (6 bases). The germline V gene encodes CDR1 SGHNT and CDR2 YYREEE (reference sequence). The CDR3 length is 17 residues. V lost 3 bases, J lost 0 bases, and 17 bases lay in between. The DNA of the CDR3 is TGTGCCAGCAGCTCAAGGAGTGGGGGCGTAAGCACAGATACGCAGTATTTT. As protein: CASSSRSGGVSTDTQYF. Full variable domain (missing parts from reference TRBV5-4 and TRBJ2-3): ETGVTQSPTHLIKTRGQQVTLRCSSQSGHNTVSWYQQALGQGPQFIFQYYREEENGRGNFPPRFSGLQFPNYSSELNVNALELDDSALYLCASSSRSGGVSTDTQYFGPGTRLTVL.

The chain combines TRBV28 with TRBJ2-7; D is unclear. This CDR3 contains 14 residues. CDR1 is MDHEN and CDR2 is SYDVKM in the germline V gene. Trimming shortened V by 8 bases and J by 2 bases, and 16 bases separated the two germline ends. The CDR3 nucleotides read TGTGCCAGCGGATTAGTTTTGGGCGCCTACGAGCAGTACTTC. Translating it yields CASGLVLGAYEQYF.

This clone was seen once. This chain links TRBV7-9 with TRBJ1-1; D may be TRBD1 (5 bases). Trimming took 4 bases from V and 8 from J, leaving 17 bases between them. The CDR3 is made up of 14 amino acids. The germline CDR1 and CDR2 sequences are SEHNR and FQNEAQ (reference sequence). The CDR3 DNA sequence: TGTGCCAGCAGCTCCCAGGAAGCGGCAGGGGAAGCTTTCTTT. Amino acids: CASSSQEAAGEAFF.

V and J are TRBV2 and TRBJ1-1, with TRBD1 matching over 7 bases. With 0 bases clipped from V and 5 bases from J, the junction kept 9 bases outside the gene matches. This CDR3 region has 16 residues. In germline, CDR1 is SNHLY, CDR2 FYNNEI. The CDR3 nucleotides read TGTGCCAGCAGTGAAGCGCTTCGGGCAGGGGGGACTGAAGCTTTCTTT. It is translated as CASSEALRAGGTEAFF.

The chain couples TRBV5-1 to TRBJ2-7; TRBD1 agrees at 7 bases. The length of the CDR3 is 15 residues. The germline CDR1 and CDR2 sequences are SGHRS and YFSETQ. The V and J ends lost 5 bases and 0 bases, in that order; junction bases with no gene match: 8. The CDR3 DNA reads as TGCGCCAGCAGAACACATGACAGGGCCTCCTACGAGCAGTACTTC. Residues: CASRTHDRASYEQYF.

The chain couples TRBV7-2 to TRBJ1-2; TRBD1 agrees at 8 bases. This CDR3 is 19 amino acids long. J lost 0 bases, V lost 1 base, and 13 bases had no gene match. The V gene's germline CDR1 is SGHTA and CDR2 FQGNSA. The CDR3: CASSLVLARGPKANYGYTF. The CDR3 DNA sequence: TGTGCCAGCAGCTTAGTGTTGGCCAGGGGGCCTAAAGCTAACTATGGCTACACCTTC.

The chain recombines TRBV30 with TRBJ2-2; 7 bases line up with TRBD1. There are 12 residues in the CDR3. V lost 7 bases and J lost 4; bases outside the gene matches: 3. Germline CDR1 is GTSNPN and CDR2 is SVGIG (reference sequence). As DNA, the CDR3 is TGTGCCTCAGCAGGGGGCACCGGGGAGCTGTTTTTT. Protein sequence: CASAGGTGELFF.

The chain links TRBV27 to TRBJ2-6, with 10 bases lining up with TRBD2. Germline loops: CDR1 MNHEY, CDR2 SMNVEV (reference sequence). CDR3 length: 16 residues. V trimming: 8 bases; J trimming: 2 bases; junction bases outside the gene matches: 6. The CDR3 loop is CASGVAGGAGANVLTF. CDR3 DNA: TGTGCCAGCGGGGTAGCGGGAGGCGCTGGGGCCAACGTCCTGACTTTC.